Below, one T cell receptor (beta chain) is given with its context. The data were obtained in a study of blood T cell repertoires in COVID-19. Study-wide background: Whether acute or convalescent, the COVID-19 samples came from the United States, Italy and Spain. Sample material is recorded as cDNA or gDNA derived from T cells, B-cell-depleted T cells, or PBMCs.

Sequenced by immunoSEQ multiplex PCR; TCRdb stores in-frame clones only, minus some. The table records 210,000 or so clones, 65% to 90% of them present only once. During active infection, Seattle patients enrolled and were then monitored through disease. The germline V gene encodes CDR1 MDHEN and CDR2 SYDVKM. The CDR3 runs to 14 residues. V was clipped by 3 bases and J by 5 bases, with 13 bases between them. The sequence derives from a man aged 50-59 years with COVID-19, enrolled during active disease. Sequenced: peripheral blood. The chain joins TRBV28 to TRBJ1-1, with a tentative D call TRBD1 (6 bases). CDR3 DNA: TGTGCCAGCAGTTTTACCCAGGGGCGAACTGAAGCTTTCTTT. Encoded protein: CASSFTQGRTEAFF.